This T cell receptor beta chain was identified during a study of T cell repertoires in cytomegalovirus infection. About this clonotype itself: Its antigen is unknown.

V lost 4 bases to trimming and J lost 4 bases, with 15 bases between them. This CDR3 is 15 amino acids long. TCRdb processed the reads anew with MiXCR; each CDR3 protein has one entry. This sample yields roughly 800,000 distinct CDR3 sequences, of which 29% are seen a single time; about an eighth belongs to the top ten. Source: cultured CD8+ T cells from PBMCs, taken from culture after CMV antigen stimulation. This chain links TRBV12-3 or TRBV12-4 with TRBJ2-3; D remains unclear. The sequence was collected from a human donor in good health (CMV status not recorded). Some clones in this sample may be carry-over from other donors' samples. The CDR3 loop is CASSSPSEPSDTQYF. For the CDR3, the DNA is TGTGCCAGCAGTTCCCCCTCGGAGCCCTCAGATACGCAGTATTTT.